This passage covers 28 T cell receptor beta chains from one sample sequenced in a study of cytomegalovirus exposure and HLA in healthy donors. The PCR ran on 60 Vbeta and 13 Jbeta primers. Libraries were prepared by immunoSEQ multiplex PCR; TCRdb keeps only in-frame clonotypes and omits some of them. The table lists under 150,000 clones, about 79% of them singletons. The sequenced sample was PBMCs. Receptor source: a woman in her late teens or twenties in good health and CMV-seronegative.

The V call is TRBV19, the J call TRBJ2-2; 12 positions match TRBD2. The CDR3 totals 16 residues. With V trimmed by 5 bases and J by 9 bases, 10 bases remained unmatched. Germline V gene data show CDR1 as LNHDA and CDR2 as SQIVND (reference sequence). The CDR3, as DNA: TGTGCCAGTAGTCCACGGACTAGCGGGACAGGGAGGGAGCTGTTTTTT. Its translation: CASSPRTSGTGRELFF.

CDR3 coding DNA: TGTGCCAGCAAGCTTACGAACGGAGGAGCTTTCTTT. It codes for CASKLTNGGAFF. The chain uses TRBV28 and TRBJ1-1; D gene uncertain. Per germline, CDR1 MDHEN and CDR2 SYDVKM. The CDR3 totals 12 residues. The ends were cut back, 7 bases at V and 10 bases at J, with 16 bases in the middle.

The V and J genes are TRBV19 and TRBJ2-7, with 10 nucleotides matching TRBD1. The J segment lost 2 bases and the V segment lost 5 bases, leaving 9 bases of the junction unmatched. Per the germline V gene, CDR1 is LNHDA and CDR2 is SQIVND (reference sequence). The CDR3 is made up of 16 amino acids. This CDR3 reads CASSQWDRGEPYEQYF. CDR3 nucleotide sequence: TGTGCCAGTAGTCAGTGGGACAGGGGAGAACCCTACGAGCAGTACTTC. The full variable domain, completed using reference TRBV19 and TRBJ2-7, is DGGITQSPKYLFRKEGQNVTLSCEQNLNHDAMYWYRQDPGQGLRLIYYSQIVNDFQKGDIAEGYSVSREKKESFPLTVTSAQKNPTAFYLCASSQWDRGEPYEQYFGPGTRLTVT.

The chain couples TRBV5-5 to TRBJ2-5, with D possibly being TRBD2 (5 bases). The V end lost 9 bases, the J end lost 5 bases, and 20 bases lay between the germline ends. CDR1 SGHKS and CDR2 YYEKEE come from the germline V gene (reference sequence). The CDR3 is 14 amino acids. The CDR3 coding sequence is TGTGCCACCGGCCTACTAGGGCTTGAGGAGACCCAGTACTTC. Translated, it gives CATGLLGLEETQYF.

The rearrangement uses TRBV2 and TRBJ1-4, with 9 bases identical to TRBD1. The CDR3 is 14 amino acids. The germline CDR1 and CDR2 sequences are SNHLY and FYNNEI. The V gene end was trimmed by 8 bases and the J gene end by 7 bases; junction bases not matched to a gene: 8. The CDR3 protein is CASGQDRGGEKLFF. The CDR3 DNA follows: TGTGCCAGCGGTCAGGACAGGGGAGGTGAAAAACTGTTTTTT.

V usage is TRBV28 and J usage is TRBJ2-2; perhaps TRBD1 as D (6 bases). Trimming pared 3 bases from V and 7 bases from J, leaving 12 bases between. Looked up from germline, CDR1 is MDHEN and CDR2 is SYDVKM. The CDR3 length is 14 residues. This CDR3 reads CASSFNTGHGELFF. The DNA for the CDR3 is TGTGCCAGCAGTTTTAATACAGGGCACGGGGAGCTGTTTTTT.

This clone has just one count. V usage is TRBV7-9 and J usage is TRBJ2-1; maybe TRBD2 (6 bases). Trimming took off 2 bases at V and 0 bases at J, with 11 bases between the two ends. Germline assignment: CDR1 SEHNR and CDR2 FQNEAQ (reference sequence). CDR3 size: 16 residues. This chain's CDR3 is CASSLKVTSSYNEQFF. As DNA, the CDR3 is TGTGCCAGCAGCTTAAAGGTGACTAGCTCCTACAATGAGCAGTTCTTC.

This chain uses TRBV4-2 with TRBJ2-1; 9 nucleotides agree with TRBD2. V lost 0 bases, J lost 4 bases, and 10 bases stayed unmatched. CDR1 LGHNA and CDR2 YNFKEQ come from the germline V gene. CDR3 length: 18 amino acids. The CDR3 coding sequence is TGTGCCAGCAGCCAAGATCGCGTAGCGGGGGAATCTTACAATGAGCAGTTCTTC. Protein product: CASSQDRVAGESYNEQFF.

A word on this clone: At one boundary the junction diverges from the germline segment, which might be a read error. The CDR3 bases are TGTTCCAGCAGGAGCGGGGCCTACGAGCAGTACTTC. This sequence encodes CSSRSGAYEQYF. The chain combines TRBV7-9 with TRBJ2-7; 7 bases fit TRBD2. CDR3 size: 12 residues. Per the germline V gene, CDR1 is SEHNR and CDR2 is FQNEAQ (reference sequence).

The chain joins TRBV7-2 to TRBJ2-2; 7 positions match TRBD2. In germline, CDR1 is SGHTA, CDR2 FQGNSA. With 5 bases clipped from V and 1 base from J, the junction kept 7 bases outside the gene matches. The CDR3 is 16 residues long. The CDR3 reads CASSPQSGGNTGELFF. The CDR3 DNA reads as TGTGCCAGCAGCCCTCAATCGGGGGGGAACACCGGGGAGCTGTTTTTT.

V gene TRBV11-3 combines with J gene TRBJ1-1; perhaps TRBD1 as D (5 bases). Germline V CDR1 and CDR2: SGHNT, YENEEA. The CDR3 has 12 amino acids. V was shortened by 0 bases and J by 10 bases, with 9 bases between the two germline ends. The CDR3 here is CASSLEGEVAFF. Written as DNA, the CDR3 is TGTGCCAGCAGCTTAGAGGGGGAGGTAGCTTTCTTT.

This CDR3 reads CASTISPGYTF. CDR3 nucleotide sequence: TGTGCCAGCACTATCTCCCCCGGCTACACCTTC. This chain links TRBV2 with TRBJ1-2; D ambiguous. V shed 7 bases and J shed 8 bases, with 11 bases lying between them. Germline CDR1 and CDR2: SNHLY and FYNNEI. CDR3 length equals 11 residues. Based on the CDR3 plus reference TRBV2 and TRBJ1-2, the full variable domain is EPEVTQTPSHQVTQMGQEVILRCVPISNHLYFYWYRQILGQKVEFLVSFYNNEISEKSEIFDDQFSVERPDGSNFTLKIRSTKLEDSAMYFCASTISPGYTFGSGTRLTVV.

This clone was detected only once. This chain links TRBV19 with TRBJ1-1; D gene uncertain. Germline values: CDR1 LNHDA, CDR2 SQIVND (reference sequence). CDR3 length: 13 residues. The germline V and J ends were trimmed by 5 bases and 5 bases, with 12 bases remaining between them. This CDR3 is CASSVRPGTEAFF. The CDR3 coding sequence is TGTGCCAGTAGTGTCAGGCCTGGGACTGAAGCTTTCTTT.

The rearrangement links TRBV5-8 to TRBJ1-1, with D possibly matching TRBD1 (5 bases). In germline, CDR1 is SGHTS, CDR2 YDEGEE. V lost 2 bases and J lost 1, with 12 bases in between. CDR3 length equals 15 residues. The CDR3 nucleotides are TGTGCCAGCAGCTTATCAGGGATCGGGAACACTGAAGCTTTCTTT. Translated: CASSLSGIGNTEAFF. Filled out from reference TRBV5-8 and TRBJ1-1, the complete variable domain reads EAGVTQSPTHLIKTRGQQATLRCSPISGHTSVYWYQQALGLGLQFLLWYDEGEERNRGNFPPRFSGRQFPNYSSELNVNALELEDSALYLCASSLSGIGNTEAFFGQGTRLTVV.

The V and J genes are TRBV30 and TRBJ1-6; D is unresolved. Trimming stripped 3 bases from V and 6 bases from J, with 9 bases between. The CDR3 is made up of 13 amino acids. Germline CDR1 and CDR2: GTSNPN and SVGIG (reference sequence). Written as DNA, the CDR3 is TGTGCCTGGAGGGTTTTCAGTAATTCACCCCTCCACTTT. Translated: CAWRVFSNSPLHF.

In DNA, the CDR3 is TGTGCCAGCAGCTTAGAGCGTGAAGCTTTCTTT. Its protein product is CASSLEREAFF. The J gene is TRBJ1-1, the V gene TRBV11-3; no firm D call. The CDR3 contains 11 residues. V lost 0 bases to trimming and J lost 7 bases, with 3 bases between them. CDR1 is SGHNT, CDR2 YENEEA, per germline.

The chain carries TRBV5-5 and TRBJ1-2; the D is unclear. Per germline, CDR1 SGHKS and CDR2 YYEKEE (reference sequence). This CDR3 comprises 15 residues. Between the trimmed V and J ends, which lost 4 bases and 0 bases, there was a span of 13 bases. CDR3 residues: CASSIREATNYGYTF. The CDR3 nucleotides read TGTGCCAGCAGCATTAGAGAGGCTACTAACTATGGCTACACCTTC.

The chain recombines TRBV30 with TRBJ1-5, with D possibly TRBD1 on 6 matching bases. This CDR3 is built from 15 residues. Trimming removed 8 bases at V and 0 bases at J, with 17 bases between. The germline V gene has CDR1 GTSNPN and CDR2 SVGIG (reference sequence). The CDR3 loop is CAASLGTNSNQPQHF. The CDR3 DNA follows: TGTGCCGCCAGCCTTGGGACAAATAGCAATCAGCCCCAGCATTTT. Full variable domain (missing parts from reference TRBV30 and TRBJ1-5): SQTIHQWPATLVQPVGSPLSLECTVEGTSNPNLYWYRQAAGRGLQLLFYSVGIGQISSEVPQNLSASRPQDRQFILSSKKLLLSDSGFYLCAASLGTNSNQPQHFGDGTRLSIL.

The chain couples TRBV5-1 to TRBJ2-5; 13 nucleotides line up with TRBD2. With V trimmed by 2 bases and J by 5 bases, 6 bases remained unmatched. Germline V gives CDR1 SGHRS, CDR2 YFSETQ. There are 16 residues in the CDR3. In DNA, the CDR3 is TGCGCCAGCAGCTTACCCATGACTAGCGGGAGGGAGACCCAGTACTTC. The encoded protein is CASSLPMTSGRETQYF.

The CDR3 nucleotides are TGTGCCAGCAGTCGAACAGGGGGCGGGCCAGGGACTGAAGCTTTCTTT. Encoded protein: CASSRTGGGPGTEAFF. The gene calls are TRBV27 and TRBJ1-1; TRBD1 aligns across 9 bases. After removal of 5 bases from V and 5 bases from J, the junction contained 12 bases not matched to a gene. The CDR3 runs to 16 residues. The germline CDR1 and CDR2 sequences are MNHEY and SMNVEV (reference sequence).

CDR3 sequence: CASILRGAMNTEAFF. Written as DNA, the CDR3 is TGTGCCAGTATCCTGAGAGGTGCCATGAACACTGAAGCTTTCTTT. This chain connects TRBV19 to TRBJ1-1; D remains unclear. The V end was cut by 7 bases, the J end by 0 bases, with 15 bases between. Looked up from germline, CDR1 is LNHDA and CDR2 is SQIVND (reference sequence). The CDR3 contains 15 residues.

The V and J genes are TRBV5-1 and TRBJ2-3; 10 nucleotides align to TRBD2. Per germline, CDR1 SGHRS and CDR2 YFSETQ. Trimming removed 2 bases from V and 1 base from J; junction bases left unmatched: 4. The CDR3 runs 16 residues. The CDR3 loop reads CASSLERGGGTDTQYF. CDR3 DNA sequence: TGCGCCAGCAGCTTAGAGCGGGGGGGCGGCACAGATACGCAGTATTTT. Full variable domain (rest looked up from reference TRBV5-1 and TRBJ2-3): KAGVTQTPRYLIKTRGQQVTLSCSPISGHRSVSWYQQTPGQGLQFLFEYFSETQRNKGNFPGRFSGRQFSNSRSEMNVSTLELGDSALYLCASSLERGGGTDTQYFGPGTRLTVL.

The table lists this clone with a few counts. This chain joins TRBV5-1 and TRBJ1-5; D might be TRBD1 (5 bases). The CDR3 is 13 residues long. V lost 0 bases, J lost 7 bases, and 8 bases lay in between. Germline CDR1 is SGHRS and CDR2 is YFSETQ. CDR3 nucleotide sequence: TGCGCCAGCAGCTTGGGGGCAGGGCAGCCCCAGCATTTT. This translates into CASSLGAGQPQHF. Combining the CDR3 with reference TRBV5-1 and TRBJ1-5 gives the whole variable domain KAGVTQTPRYLIKTRGQQVTLSCSPISGHRSVSWYQQTPGQGLQFLFEYFSETQRNKGNFPGRFSGRQFSNSRSEMNVSTLELGDSALYLCASSLGAGQPQHFGDGTRLSIL.

The V gene is TRBV19, the J gene TRBJ1-1, with D possibly TRBD1 on 6 matching bases. Trimming stripped 7 bases from V and 6 bases from J, with 18 bases between. This CDR3 is built from 14 residues. Germline V gives CDR1 LNHDA, CDR2 SQIVND (reference sequence). The CDR3 nucleotides are TGTGCCAGTACCAAAGGTCAGGGGAATCCTGAAGCTTTCTTT. Amino acids: CASTKGQGNPEAFF.

This clone has a single count. This sequence joins TRBV14 and TRBJ1-2, with D perhaps matching TRBD1 (6 bases). This CDR3 is 17 amino acids long. Trimming stripped 4 bases from V and 4 bases from J, with 22 bases between. Germline V gene lookup returns CDR1 SGHDN and CDR2 FVKESK. CDR3 coding DNA: TGTGCCAGCAGCCCCCTCAACACTTGGACAGCATCCTATGGCTACACCTTC. This sequence encodes CASSPLNTWTASYGYTF.

This sequence joins TRBV19 and TRBJ2-5; 10 nucleotides align to TRBD2. The junction had 9 bases not matched to a gene; V was cut back by 6 bases and J by 5 bases. Germline V CDR1 and CDR2: LNHDA, SQIVND (reference sequence). This CDR3 has 15 amino acids. The CDR3 DNA follows: TGTGCCAGTAGATGGACTAGCGGAGACATTGAGACCCAGTACTTC. Its translation: CASRWTSGDIETQYF.

DNA for the CDR3: TGTGCCAGCAGTAAGCGGGAGGGCTCGGATGAGCAGTTCTTC. Protein: CASSKREGSDEQFF. This rearrangement joins TRBV28 to TRBJ2-1; 10 positions agree with TRBD2. Trimming cost V 5 bases and J 8 bases; bases outside gene matches: 6. The CDR3 is made up of 14 amino acids. Germline lookup yields CDR1 MDHEN and CDR2 SYDVKM.

The chain carries TRBV28 and TRBJ1-2, with D uncertain. CDR1 and CDR2 from the germline V gene are MDHEN and SYDVKM. The CDR3 consists of 14 residues. V was pared by 1 base and J by 2 bases, with 8 bases between. CDR3 DNA: TGTGCCAGCAGTTTATCGGGTGAGAACTATGGCTACACCTTC. It encodes CASSLSGENYGYTF.